This T cell receptor (beta chain) was obtained from a study of PD-L1 blockade in urothelial cancer. Background on the study: Analysis of the blood was performed 3 weeks (second dose) and 6 weeks after treatment start.

Time point of the sample: peripheral blood 6 weeks after treatment start. The patients' disease, urothelial carcinoma, was locally advanced or metastatic. Sample contribution per patient ranged from 1 to 8, covering pretreatment and on-treatment. Generated by immunoSEQ multiplex PCR, the TCRdb table keeps only in-frame clones and is missing some. Counted here are 40,000 to 55,000 clones, 86% occurring once; the ten biggest clones make up around 9.3%. Study-wide results and limits: Below-median pretreatment blood TCR clonality was associated with improved progression-free and overall survival.

The V end lost 5 bases, the J end lost 4 bases, and 11 bases lay between the germline ends. CDR3 length: 13 amino acids. Germline V gene lookup returns CDR1 SGHTA and CDR2 FQGNSA. This clone was recorded once. Its target is not known. The TCR was taken from a man aged 55 to 70 with urothelial cancer. The V and J genes are TRBV7-2 and TRBJ1-1; D is perhaps TRBD1 (5 bases). The sequenced sample was PBMCs, obtained around atezolizumab (anti-PD-L1) treatment. The CDR3 sequence: CASSRGLGTEAFF. The CDR3 DNA reads as TGTGCCAGCAGCCGGGGGTTAGGCACTGAAGCTTTCTTT.